The T cell receptor beta chain described here comes from a study of blood T cell repertoires in COVID-19. Using immunoSEQ multiplex PCR, the repertoire was profiled, and TCRdb retains in-frame clones only, with some absent. Seen here are 200,000 to 300,000 clones, 65% to 90% observed once, and the top ten hold nearly 2%. Germline CDR1 SGHVS, CDR2 FNYEAQ. The V end lost 2 bases, the J end lost 0 bases, and 7 bases lay between the germline ends. CDR3 length equals 15 residues. The sequence was collected from a young man with active or convalescent COVID-19. The source material was peripheral blood. This sequence joins TRBV7-6 and TRBJ2-2, with D unclear. CDR3 DNA sequence: TGTGCCAGCAGCTTATTGTCTACGAACACCGGGGAGCTGTTTTTT. It translates to CASSLLSTNTGELFF.